A single sample is the source of the 8 T cell receptor beta chains below, sequenced in a study of regulatory T cells in long-lasting Graves disease. Relying on iRepertoire HTBI primers and Arm-PCR of CDR3 regions, the team built TCR beta libraries. Each CDR3 protein is one row after TCRdb ran MiXCR on the multiplex PCR reads. The table includes 350,000 to 500,000 distinct CDR3 sequences, 12% to 15% detected once. Time point of the sample: newly diagnosed GD, antithyroid drugs for less than 3 months. PBMC RNA was the source of the TCR library. These data are also associated with another study on T cells in Graves' hyperthyroidism and ophthalmopathy.

This specimen consisted of peripheral blood mononuclear cells (PBMCs), obtained at new diagnosis, from a patient treated with antithyroid drugs. All receptors derive from a woman aged 45-65 years with Graves disease.

The chain recombines TRBV30 with TRBJ2-5; TRBD1 aligns across 7 bases. From germline, CDR1 is GTSNPN and CDR2 SVGIG (reference sequence). Unmatched junction bases numbered 10, after V lost 2 bases and J lost 13 bases. The CDR3 length is 12 residues. CDR3 residues: CAWSTTQGPRYF. The CDR3 DNA reads TGTGCCTGGAGTACAACACAGGGGCCGCGGTACTTC.

At least ten counts were recorded for this clonotype. The junction departs from the called germline gene at one end, perhaps through a read error. V and J are TRBV7-3 and TRBJ2-1; D is possibly TRBD1 (5 bases). The J call may be in error: the DNA end matches TRBJ2-5 better. Germline lookup yields CDR1 SGHTA and CDR2 FQGTGA. CDR3 length: 13 amino acids. For the CDR3, the DNA is TGTGCCAGCAGCTTCGACAGTCAAGAGGCCCAGTACTTC. Its translation is CASSFDSQEAQYF.

The CDR3 sequence is CASSQSAQGTYEQYF. The CDR3 region has the DNA TGTGCCAGCAGCCAATCGGCACAGGGGACCTACGAGCAGTACTTC. The V and J genes are TRBV3-1 and TRBJ2-7, with TRBD1 matching over 7 bases. The CDR3 has 15 amino acids. CDR1 is LGHDT and CDR2 is YNNKEL in the germline V gene (reference sequence). The junction had 6 bases not matched to a gene; V was cut back by 2 bases and J by 2 bases.

The table lists this clonotype with many counts. The CDR3 coding sequence is TGTGCCAGCAGTGAACAGGGATACGAGCAGTACTTC. Translation gives CASSEQGYEQYF. The rearrangement uses TRBV12-3 or TRBV12-4 and TRBJ2-7; TRBD1 might be the D (6 bases). This CDR3 has 12 residues. Trimming took 5 bases from V and 4 from J, leaving 9 bases between them.

This clonotype came up a few times. The chain uses TRBV6-1 and TRBJ2-7, with D maybe TRBD1 (6 bases). The CDR3 is 15 amino acids. Looked up from germline, CDR1 is MNHNS and CDR2 is SASEGT. The V and J ends lost 5 bases and 0 bases respectively, with 14 bases between them. The CDR3 sequence is CASSRRTVGSYEQYF. Written as DNA, the CDR3 is TGTGCCAGCAGTCGTAGGACAGTGGGCTCCTACGAGCAGTACTTC.

This clonotype was detected a few times. The chain carries TRBV7-9 and TRBJ2-1; D not certain. CDR1 and CDR2 (germline): SEHNR, FQNEAQ (reference sequence). The V end lost 7 bases, the J end lost 0 bases, and 13 bases lay between the germline ends. There are 15 residues in the CDR3. CDR3 in amino acids: CASTPRVRSYNEQFF. As DNA, the CDR3 is TGTGCCAGCACTCCCCGGGTTCGCTCCTACAATGAGCAGTTCTTC. The entire variable domain, with the rest obtained from reference TRBV7-9 and TRBJ2-1, is as follows: DTGVSQNPRHKITKRGQNVTFRCDPISEHNRLYWYRQTLGQGPEFLTYFQNEAQLEKSRLLSDRFSAERPKGSFSTLEIQRTEQGDSAMYLCASTPRVRSYNEQFFGPGTRLTVL.

The sample holds many counts of this clonotype. The rearrangement links TRBV5-1 to TRBJ2-2; 7 nucleotides match TRBD1. Trimming cost V 1 base and J 6 bases; bases outside gene matches: 9. The CDR3 is 16 residues long. Germline CDR1 SGHRS, CDR2 YFSETQ. The CDR3 reads CASSLTMTGWAGELFF. The CDR3 coding sequence is TGCGCCAGCAGCTTGACCATGACAGGGTGGGCCGGGGAGCTGTTTTTT.

V is TRBV29-1 and J is TRBJ2-5, with D tentatively TRBD2 (5 bases). The CDR3 has 15 residues. V gave up 0 bases and J gave up 5 bases, with 16 bases separating them. Germline V gene lookup returns CDR1 SQVTM and CDR2 ANQGSEA. The CDR3 sequence is CSVEDRLAPRETQYF. The CDR3 region has the DNA TGCAGCGTTGAAGATCGGCTAGCCCCTAGGGAGACCCAGTACTTC.